This passage covers 5 T cell receptor beta chains from one sample sequenced in a study of T cell repertoires in cytomegalovirus infection (dated by TCRdb to about 2019). Sequencing was carried out with an Illumina HiSeq 1500. In TCRdb, the public reads were trimmed at Q25 with fastp and aligned with MiXCR, with productive beta chains retained. Every distinct CDR3 protein forms one entry, paired with its most common genes and DNA. Present in this sample are some 220,000 distinct CDR3 sequences, approximately 7% of which were seen just once. Together, the top ten hold 6.5% of the sample. Sample: PBMCs. These TCRs come from a human donor in good health (CMV status not recorded). Some clones in this sample may be carry-over from other donors' samples.

This clonotype was seen many times. The chain has TRBV7-2 and TRBJ2-7; either TRBD1 or TRBD2 may fit D (5 bases each). Germline V gives CDR1 SGHTA, CDR2 FQGNSA. The CDR3 runs 14 residues. Trimming shortened V by 5 bases and J by 0 bases, and 11 bases separated the two germline ends. CDR3 sequence reads: CASSRRDGSYEQYF. CDR3 in DNA: TGTGCCAGCAGCCGCCGGGACGGCTCCTACGAGCAGTACTTC.

This clonotype was counted at least ten times. V is TRBV20-1 and J is TRBJ2-7, with TRBD2 matching 14 bases. CDR3 length equals 16 residues. CDR1 DFQATT and CDR2 SNEGSKA come from the germline V gene (reference sequence). V dropped 5 bases and J dropped 0; count of bases not matched to a gene: 6. The CDR3 loop reads CSAHGTSGGTSYEQYF. The CDR3 nucleotides are TGCAGTGCTCACGGGACTAGCGGGGGTACCTCCTACGAGCAGTACTTC.

This clonotype came up many times. The gene calls are TRBV6-2 or TRBV6-3 and TRBJ2-2; 10 positions agree with TRBD1. Germline CDR1 and CDR2: MNHEY and SVGEGT. Unmatched junction bases numbered 7, after V lost 5 bases and J lost 1 base. The CDR3 sequence is 17 residues long. The CDR3 spells CASSTRTGGLNTGELFF. The CDR3 DNA follows: TGTGCCAGCAGTACCCGGACAGGGGGATTGAACACCGGGGAGCTGTTTTTT.

This clonotype was detected ten times or more. The CDR3 reads CASSQGPGQGPIHTGELFF. The CDR3 bases are TGCGCCAGCAGCCAAGGGCCGGGACAGGGTCCCATCCACACCGGGGAGCTGTTTTTT. The chain joins TRBV4-3 to TRBJ2-2; TRBD1 matches 9 bases. CDR3 length equals 19 residues. CDR1 and CDR2 (germline): LGHNA, YSLEER. V dropped 1 base and J dropped 3; count of bases not matched to a gene: 12.

This clonotype was detected many times. V gene TRBV29-1 combines with J gene TRBJ1-2, with D unresolved. CDR3 size: 11 residues. Germline-derived CDR1 and CDR2 are SQVTM and ANQGSEA. The V gene lost 0 bases and the J gene lost 7 bases, with 6 bases spanning the gap. The CDR3 spells CSVEDRGGYTF. The CDR3 bases are TGCAGCGTTGAAGATCGGGGTGGCTACACCTTC.